Each of the 7 T cell receptor beta chains below was sequenced from the same sample in a study of OX40 agonist ivuxolimab in advanced cancers. Clones were sequenced by immunoSEQ multiplex PCR, and TCRdb holds only the in-frame ones, with some missing. Of approximately 50,000 clones listed, approximately 88% are singletons. The starting material was CD4+ or CD8+ T cells sorted from blood, obtained in a trial of the OX40 agonist ivuxolimab. The receptor source for this set is an adult with an advanced solid tumor such as melanoma, head and neck, liver or kidney cancer.

V usage is TRBV5-1 and J usage is TRBJ2-5; D is unresolved. The CDR3 length is 13 residues. V lost 0 bases, J lost 4 bases, and 7 bases lay in between. Germline V lookup: CDR1 SGHRS, CDR2 YFSETQ. CDR3 residues: CASSLEGTETQYF. The CDR3 DNA follows: TGCGCCAGCAGCTTGGAAGGAACAGAGACCCAGTACTTC.

As concerns this clone: Other DNA variants within this sample encode the same CDR3. J is TRBJ2-5 and V is TRBV6-6; D might be TRBD2 (6 bases). This CDR3 has 14 amino acids. Per the germline V gene, CDR1 is MNHNY and CDR2 is SVGAGI (reference sequence). The V and J ends lost 0 bases and 2 bases respectively, with 7 bases between them. CDR3 in amino acids: CASSYSGGQETQYF. The CDR3 nucleotides read TGTGCCAGCAGTTACTCGGGGGGACAAGAGACCCAGTACTTC.

This sequence joins TRBV7-3 and TRBJ2-7; 8 bases align to TRBD2. With 1 base clipped from V and 0 bases from J, the junction kept 8 bases outside the gene matches. This CDR3 has 17 amino acids. CDR1 and CDR2 (germline): SGHTA, FQGTGA. CDR3 bases: TGTGCCAGCAGCTTAAAAGGGGGACTAGGCAACTCCTACGAGCAGTACTTC. As protein: CASSLKGGLGNSYEQYF.

The V and J genes are TRBV19 and TRBJ1-1; no firm D call. The CDR3 is 14 amino acids. Trimming took 6 bases from V and 8 from J, leaving 19 bases between them. Germline V CDR1 and CDR2: LNHDA, SQIVND (reference sequence). In DNA, the CDR3 is TGTGCCAGTAGGCCCCCGGGGTTGTCGCGAGAAGCTTTCTTT. Translating gives CASRPPGLSREAFF.

In its sample, this clone was seen a few times. The chain recombines TRBV2 with TRBJ2-4; D is ambiguous. Per the germline V gene, CDR1 is SNHLY and CDR2 is FYNNEI. V shed 5 bases and J shed 0 bases, with 8 bases lying between them. There are 14 residues in the CDR3. Here the CDR3 reads CASSNPLAKNIQYF. The CDR3 coding sequence is TGTGCCAGCAGTAACCCTCTAGCCAAAAACATTCAGTACTTC.

In its sample, this clone was seen once. V usage is TRBV11-2 and J usage is TRBJ2-1; 8 bases match TRBD2. Germline V gene data show CDR1 as SGHAT and CDR2 as FQNNGV. V lost 1 base, J lost 5 bases, and 7 bases stayed unmatched. The CDR3 contains 16 residues. The CDR3 DNA reads as TGTGCCAGCAGCTTAGCACTAGCGGCCCCAGACAATGAGCAGTTCTTC. As protein: CASSLALAAPDNEQFF.

This clone appeared a few times. The rearrangement uses TRBV10-2 and TRBJ2-3, with D tentatively TRBD1 (7 bases). Trimming stripped 4 bases from V and 3 bases from J, with 14 bases between. Germline V lookup: CDR1 WSHSY, CDR2 SAAADI. The CDR3 contains 15 residues. This CDR3 is CASSVAGTATDTQYF. The CDR3 coding sequence is TGCGCCAGCAGTGTCGCGGGGACAGCGACAGATACGCAGTATTTT.